The 3 T cell receptor beta chains listed next were all sequenced from one sample in a study of OX40 agonist ivuxolimab in advanced cancers. The assay was immunoSEQ multiplex PCR, and TCRdb's table has in-frame clones only and misses some. The sample carries 20,000 to 30,000 clones, around 75% recorded once. Sequences were derived from CD4+ or CD8+ T cells sorted from blood, sampled in a trial of the OX40 agonist ivuxolimab. These receptors originate from an adult with an advanced solid tumor such as melanoma, head and neck, liver or kidney cancer.

This rearrangement joins TRBV7-8 to TRBJ2-1, with TRBD1 as a possible D gene (6 bases). The V end was cut by 3 bases, the J end by 0 bases, with 9 bases between. The V gene's germline CDR1 is SGHVS and CDR2 FQNEAQ. The CDR3 runs to 15 residues. The CDR3 nucleotides read TGTGCCAGCAGCTTCAGGGGCGACTCCTACAATGAGCAGTTCTTC. Amino acids: CASSFRGDSYNEQFF.

The chain employs TRBV2 and TRBJ2-1; tentatively, D is TRBD1 (6 bases). From germline, CDR1 is SNHLY and CDR2 FYNNEI. The V end was cut by 1 base, the J end by 0 bases, with 10 bases between. The CDR3 spans 16 residues. CDR3 loop: CASSEERGSSYNEQFF. The CDR3 DNA follows: TGTGCCAGCAGTGAAGAGAGGGGGAGCTCCTACAATGAGCAGTTCTTC.

V usage is TRBV28 and J usage is TRBJ2-7; unclear D gene. This CDR3 region has 12 residues. CDR1 and CDR2 from the germline V gene are MDHEN and SYDVKM. V lost 2 bases to trimming and J lost 6 bases, with 8 bases between them. The CDR3 region has the DNA TGTGCCAGCAGTTTAGGACCCCGCGAGCAGTACTTC. Protein sequence: CASSLGPREQYF.